The 11 T cell receptor beta chains presented below share a single source sample, sequenced in a study of T cell repertoires and HLA-DP antigens. TCRdb's copy holds only in-frame clones and misses some; the assay was immunoSEQ multiplex PCR. Of about 120,000 clones listed, approximately 92% are singletons. These TCRs are of unknown antigen specificity. Material: CD4+ T cells from PBMCs. The receptors come from a woman under 30 in good health and CMV-seronegative.

The CDR3 DNA reads TGCGCCAGCAGTCAACTAACAGGGGCGCACGAGCAGTACGTC. This gives the protein CASSQLTGAHEQYV. The rearrangement joins TRBV23-1 to TRBJ2-7; 7 nucleotides match TRBD1. TRBV23-1 is assigned to the ORF class and has an uncertain function. The CDR3 runs 14 residues. The trim removed 2 bases at V and 5 bases at J, leaving 6 bases unmatched.

This chain uses TRBV28 with TRBJ1-2, with D maybe TRBD1 (5 bases). The CDR3 is made up of 13 amino acids. V lost 6 bases and J lost 8, with 16 bases in between. In germline, CDR1 is MDHEN, CDR2 SYDVKM. CDR3 protein: CASSLPRVGGYTF. The CDR3 DNA follows: TGTGCCAGCAGCCTCCCCAGGGTCGGGGGCTACACCTTC.

V gene TRBV2 combines with J gene TRBJ2-7, with 11 bases that match TRBD2. Germline V gene lookup returns CDR1 SNHLY and CDR2 FYNNEI. The CDR3 runs to 14 residues. With 6 bases clipped from V and 4 bases from J, the junction kept 5 bases outside the gene matches. CDR3 protein: CASRTGLADYEQYF. DNA of the CDR3: TGTGCCAGCAGGACGGGACTAGCGGATTACGAGCAGTACTTC.

The V gene is TRBV15, the J gene TRBJ1-2; 8 nucleotides agree with TRBD1. The V and J ends lost 5 bases and 5 bases, in that order; junction bases with no gene match: 10. There are 15 residues in the CDR3. The V gene's germline CDR1 is LNHNV and CDR2 YYDKDF (reference sequence). Here the CDR3 DNA reads TGTGCCACCAGCGGAGGACAGGGCCTCATTTATGGCTACACCTTC. This codes for CATSGGQGLIYGYTF.

The chain links TRBV29-1 to TRBJ2-7; 7 bases match TRBD2. The length of the CDR3 is 12 residues. In germline, CDR1 is SQVTM, CDR2 ANQGSEA. Trimming removed 6 bases from V and 0 bases from J; junction bases left unmatched: 2. The CDR3 nucleotides read TGCAGCGTCTTAGCGGGCTCCTACGAGCAGTACTTC. Protein product: CSVLAGSYEQYF.

The J gene is TRBJ2-3, the V gene TRBV15; D may be TRBD1 (6 bases). The ends were cut back, 6 bases at V and 1 base at J, with 17 bases in the middle. Germline lookup yields CDR1 LNHNV and CDR2 YYDKDF (reference sequence). The CDR3 length is 16 residues. The chain's CDR3 is CATSSAGTGRTDTQYF. CDR3 DNA sequence: TGTGCCACCAGTTCCGCCGGTACAGGGCGCACAGATACGCAGTATTTT.

In its sample, this clone was seen a few times. The chain employs TRBV7-2 and TRBJ1-6; the D is unclear. The CDR3 runs 15 residues. CDR1 is SGHTA, CDR2 FQGNSA, per germline. Trimming left V 0 bases short and J 0 bases short, with 3 bases between. DNA of the CDR3: TGTGCCAGCAGCTTAGCCAGCTCCTATAATTCACCCCTCCACTTT. Translating gives CASSLASSYNSPLHF.

The chain has TRBV2 and TRBJ1-3; 8 bases align to TRBD1. The germline CDR1 and CDR2 sequences are SNHLY and FYNNEI. V was pared by 5 bases and J by 5 bases, with 8 bases of the junction left unmatched. CDR3 length equals 15 residues. CDR3 sequence reads: CASSRQGKERNTIYF. CDR3 DNA: TGTGCCAGCAGTAGACAGGGGAAGGAGAGAAACACCATATATTTT.

This rearrangement joins TRBV11-2 to TRBJ2-5, with D possibly called TRBD1 or TRBD2 (6 bases each). Trimming cost V 3 bases and J 1 base, with 18 bases left between them. CDR3 length equals 17 residues. The germline CDR1 and CDR2 sequences are SGHAT and FQNNGV. CDR3 amino acids: CASSFGGWYRAQETQYF. The CDR3 bases are TGTGCCAGCAGCTTCGGGGGCTGGTACAGGGCCCAAGAGACCCAGTACTTC.

The chain joins TRBV19 to TRBJ1-6, with 9 bases lining up with TRBD1. The J segment lost 7 bases and the V segment lost 3 bases, leaving 4 bases of the junction unmatched. The CDR3 sequence is 15 residues long. The germline V gene encodes CDR1 LNHDA and CDR2 SQIVND (reference sequence). The CDR3 region has the DNA TGTGCCAGTAGTATGGTCGACAGGGGGAATTCACCCCTCCACTTT. Translating it yields CASSMVDRGNSPLHF.

The chain combines TRBV18 with TRBJ1-1; possibly TRBD1 for D (5 bases). The CDR3 covers 12 residues. Germline CDR1 reads KGHSH; CDR2 reads LQKENI. Trimming pared 3 bases from V and 6 bases from J, leaving 8 bases between. CDR3 protein: CASSPGTAEAFF. The CDR3 DNA sequence: TGTGCCAGCTCACCTGGGACGGCTGAAGCTTTCTTT.